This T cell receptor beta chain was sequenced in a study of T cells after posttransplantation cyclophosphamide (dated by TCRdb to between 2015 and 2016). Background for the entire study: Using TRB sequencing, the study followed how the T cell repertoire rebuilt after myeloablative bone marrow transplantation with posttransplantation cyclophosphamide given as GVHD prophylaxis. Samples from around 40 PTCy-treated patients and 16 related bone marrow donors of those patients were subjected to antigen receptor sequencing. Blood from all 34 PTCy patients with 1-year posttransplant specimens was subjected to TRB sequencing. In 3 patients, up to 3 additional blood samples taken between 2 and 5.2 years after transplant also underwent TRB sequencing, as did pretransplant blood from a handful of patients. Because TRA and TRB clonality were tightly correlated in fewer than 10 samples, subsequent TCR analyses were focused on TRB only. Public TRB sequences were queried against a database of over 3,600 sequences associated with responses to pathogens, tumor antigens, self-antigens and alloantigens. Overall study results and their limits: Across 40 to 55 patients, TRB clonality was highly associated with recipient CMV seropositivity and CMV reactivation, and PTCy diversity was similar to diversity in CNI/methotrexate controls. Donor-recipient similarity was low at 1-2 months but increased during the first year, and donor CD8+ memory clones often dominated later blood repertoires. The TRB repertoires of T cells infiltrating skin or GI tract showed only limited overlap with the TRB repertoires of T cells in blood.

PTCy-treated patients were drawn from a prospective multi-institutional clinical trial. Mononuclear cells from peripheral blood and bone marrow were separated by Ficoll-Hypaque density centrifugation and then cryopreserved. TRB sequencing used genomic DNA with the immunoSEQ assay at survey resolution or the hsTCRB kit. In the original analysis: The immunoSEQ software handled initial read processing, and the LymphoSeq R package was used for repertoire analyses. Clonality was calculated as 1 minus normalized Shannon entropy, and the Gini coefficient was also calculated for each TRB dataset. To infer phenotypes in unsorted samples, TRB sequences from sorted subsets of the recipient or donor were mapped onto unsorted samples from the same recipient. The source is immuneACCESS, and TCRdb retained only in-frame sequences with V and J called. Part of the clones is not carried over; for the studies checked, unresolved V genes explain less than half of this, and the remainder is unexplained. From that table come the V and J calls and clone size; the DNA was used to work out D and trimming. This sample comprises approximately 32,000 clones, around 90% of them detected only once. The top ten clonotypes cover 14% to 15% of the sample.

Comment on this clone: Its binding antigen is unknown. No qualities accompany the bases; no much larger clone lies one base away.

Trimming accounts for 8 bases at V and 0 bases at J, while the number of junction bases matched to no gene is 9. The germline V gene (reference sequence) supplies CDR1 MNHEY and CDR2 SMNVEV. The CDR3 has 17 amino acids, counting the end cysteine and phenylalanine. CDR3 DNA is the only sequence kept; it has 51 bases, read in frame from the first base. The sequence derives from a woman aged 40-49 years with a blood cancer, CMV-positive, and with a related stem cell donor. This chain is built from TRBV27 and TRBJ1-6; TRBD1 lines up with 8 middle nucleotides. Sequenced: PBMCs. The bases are TGTGCCAGCCGTGCGACAGGGGCCACCTCCTATAATTCACCCCTCCACTTT. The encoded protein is CASRATGATSYNSPLHF.